These 18 T cell receptor beta chains originate from one sample sequenced in a study of blood T cell repertoires in COVID-19. Sequenced by immunoSEQ multiplex PCR; TCRdb stores in-frame clones only, minus some. The repertoire holds about 55,000 clones, with about nine tenths as singletons. Material for sequencing was peripheral blood. The receptors derive from a man aged 40-49 years with acute or convalescent COVID-19.

This clone was observed once. The CDR3: CASTLRSTGRTGIHDTQYF. The CDR3 region has the DNA TGTGCCAGCACCCTACGATCGACAGGGAGGACAGGGATACATGATACGCAGTATTTT. The chain links TRBV21-1 to TRBJ2-3; the D call in the table, TRBD1, was not verified against the DNA. TRBV21-1 is shown as a pseudogene. CDR3 length: 19 amino acids.

The chain carries TRBV15 and TRBJ2-7; 10 nucleotides line up with TRBD2. The CDR3 is 15 residues long. The ends lost 0 bases at V and 5 bases at J; junction bases unmatched: 4. Germline V gene sequence: CDR1 LNHNV, CDR2 YYDKDF (reference sequence). This CDR3 is CATSREPSGSNEQYF. The DNA for the CDR3 is TGTGCCACCAGCAGAGAACCTAGCGGGAGTAACGAGCAGTACTTC.

The chain recombines TRBV24-1 with TRBJ2-1; 13 bases are shared with TRBD2. The germline V gene has CDR1 KGHDR and CDR2 SFDVKD. This CDR3 has 17 amino acids. With 5 bases clipped from V and 1 base from J, the junction kept 4 bases outside the gene matches. As DNA, the CDR3 is TGTGCCACCAGTGCCCTGGGACTAGCGGGGTCCTACAATGAGCAGTTCTTC. It codes for CATSALGLAGSYNEQFF.

V usage is TRBV1 and J usage is TRBJ2-5; TRBD1 is taken as the D call from the table, unchecked against the DNA. TRBV1 represents a pseudogene. There are 13 residues in the CDR3. This chain's CDR3 is CTYHVDRRQTQYF. CDR3 nucleotide sequence: TGCACCTATCATGTAGACAGGAGACAGACCCAGTACTTC.

V usage is TRBV27 and J usage is TRBJ2-7; TRBD2 matches 13 bases. Germline-derived CDR1 and CDR2 are MNHEY and SMNVEV (reference sequence). With 5 bases clipped from V and 3 bases from J, the junction kept 13 bases outside the gene matches. The CDR3 contains 18 residues. CDR3 bases: TGTGCCAGCAGTATCGGGACCGGACTAGCGGGAGTTTTCTACGAGCAGTACTTC. It translates to CASSIGTGLAGVFYEQYF.

V usage is TRBV19 and J usage is TRBJ2-1, with 9 bases fitting TRBD2. The CDR3 covers 16 residues. The germline V gene has CDR1 LNHDA and CDR2 SQIVND (reference sequence). V was clipped by 4 bases and J by 7 bases; unmatched bases: 11. CDR3 coding DNA: TGTGCCAGTAGTACCAAAGCGGGAGGACACCCAAATGAGCAGTTCTTC. This codes for CASSTKAGGHPNEQFF.

The chain couples TRBV6-5 to TRBJ1-6; D not resolved. Germline assignment: CDR1 MNHEY and CDR2 SVGAGI. Trimming took 5 bases from V and 10 from J, leaving 18 bases between them. This CDR3 is 15 amino acids long. The CDR3 nucleotides read TGTGCCAGCAGTCAGACTGGGTCTTCTATCTCACCCCTCCACTTT. Protein product: CASSQTGSSISPLHF.

The table lists this clone with a count of one. This chain uses TRBV5-6 with TRBJ1-2; D is uncertain. The CDR3 spans 15 residues. The V end was cut by 2 bases, the J end by 2 bases, with 13 bases between. CDR1 is SGHDT, CDR2 YYEEEE, per germline. CDR3 in amino acids: CASSLIGRRNYGYTF. CDR3 in DNA: TGTGCCAGCAGCTTAATTGGTAGGAGAAACTATGGCTACACCTTC.

CDR3: CAWSVPGRKNIQYF. CDR3 DNA sequence: TGTGCCTGGAGTGTCCCGGGGAGGAAGAACATTCAGTACTTC. This chain links TRBV30 with TRBJ2-4; tentative D call: TRBD2 (6 bases). Germline CDR1 and CDR2: GTSNPN and SVGIG (reference sequence). The V end lost 0 bases, the J end lost 7 bases, and 13 bases lay between the germline ends. This CDR3 is built from 14 residues.

The chain links TRBV2 to TRBJ1-5; D gene ambiguous. Germline V gives CDR1 SNHLY, CDR2 FYNNEI. This CDR3 has 12 amino acids. V was shortened by 2 bases and J by 8 bases, with 7 bases between the two germline ends. The CDR3 sequence is CASSESRKPQHF. CDR3 bases: TGTGCCAGCAGTGAATCCAGGAAGCCCCAGCATTTT.

This chain links TRBV3-1 (or the pseudogene TRBV3-2) with TRBJ1-1; no clear D. Germline V gives CDR1 LGHDT, CDR2 YNNKEL (reference sequence). Trimming pared 0 bases from V and 1 base from J, leaving 9 bases between. CDR3 length: 15 amino acids. In nucleotides, the CDR3 is TGTGCCAGCAGCCAAGAAGGCCCAGGGAACACTGAAGCTTTCTTT. This sequence encodes CASSQEGPGNTEAFF.

The chain employs TRBV3-1 (or the pseudogene TRBV3-2) and TRBJ2-7; no clear D. V was cut by 4 bases and J by 3 bases, with 10 bases left in between. From germline, CDR1 is LGHDT and CDR2 YNNKEL (reference sequence). The CDR3 runs to 13 residues. The chain's CDR3 is CASSLKESYEQYF. DNA of the CDR3: TGTGCCAGCAGCCTTAAGGAGAGCTACGAGCAGTACTTC.

This clone occurred once. CDR3 protein: CASSFRDSYGYTF. CDR3 nucleotides: TGTGCCAGCAGTTTCCGGGACAGCTATGGCTACACCTTC. The chain joins TRBV12-3 or TRBV12-4 to TRBJ1-2, with 7 bases fitting TRBD1. Trimming cost V 3 bases and J 4 bases; bases outside gene matches: 2. This CDR3 has 13 amino acids.

This clone has just a few counts. J is TRBJ1-1 and V is TRBV7-9; tentatively, D is TRBD1 (6 bases). V gave up 10 bases and J gave up 4 bases, with 16 bases separating them. The CDR3 length is 13 residues. The germline gives CDR1 SEHNR, CDR2 FQNEAQ (reference sequence). CDR3 in DNA: TGTGCCATCCACAGGGAGGGGAGCACTGAAGCTTTCTTT. Its translation: CAIHREGSTEAFF.

The chain combines TRBV7-2 with TRBJ1-2; 7 bases are a match to TRBD1. J gave up 2 bases and V 5 bases, and 2 bases lay outside the gene matches. CDR3 size: 13 residues. Germline V gene sequence: CDR1 SGHTA, CDR2 FQGNSA. For the CDR3, the DNA is TGTGCCAGCAGCCAGGACAGGAACTATGGCTACACCTTC. It specifies CASSQDRNYGYTF.

The CDR3 loop reads CASSPGLAGVHEQYF. As DNA, the CDR3 is TGTGCCAGCAGCCCGGGACTAGCGGGAGTCCACGAGCAGTACTTC. The chain recombines TRBV5-4 with TRBJ2-7, with 14 bases lining up with TRBD2. Germline-derived CDR1 and CDR2 are SGHNT and YYREEE (reference sequence). The CDR3 has 15 residues. The ends lost 4 bases at V and 5 bases at J; junction bases unmatched: 5.

A single count supports this clone. The chain employs TRBV2 and TRBJ2-7, with TRBD2 matching 7 bases. V shed 1 base, J shed 6 bases, and the junction held 9 bases outside the gene matches. The length of the CDR3 is 15 residues. Germline CDR1 SNHLY, CDR2 FYNNEI. The CDR3 DNA is TGTGCCAGCAGTGAAGGGGGGAGGGCCTTCCTCGAGCAGTACTTC. Translating it yields CASSEGGRAFLEQYF.

V usage is TRBV19 and J usage is TRBJ2-5; TRBD2 is a possible D gene (6 bases). CDR1 and CDR2 from the germline V gene are LNHDA and SQIVND (reference sequence). V was shortened by 3 bases and J by 2 bases, with 10 bases between the two germline ends. The CDR3 runs to 14 residues. CDR3 residues: CASSIGGGQETQYF. CDR3 DNA: TGTGCCAGTAGTATCGGGGGAGGTCAAGAGACCCAGTACTTC. Using reference TRBV19 and TRBJ2-5 for the parts outside the CDR3, the full variable domain is DGGITQSPKYLFRKEGQNVTLSCEQNLNHDAMYWYRQDPGQGLRLIYYSQIVNDFQKGDIAEGYSVSREKKESFPLTVTSAQKNPTAFYLCASSIGGGQETQYFGPGTRLLVL.